The 12 T cell receptor beta chains reported below all come from one sample, sequenced in a study of T cell clonotyping in hematopoietic cell transplantation. Here immunoSEQ multiplex PCR was the method, and the copy in TCRdb shows in-frame clones only, minus some. The sample records fewer than 25,000 clones, 60% to 80% being singletons. Time point meaning: recipient sample about 28 days before transplant, after cytoreduction. The input for sequencing was peripheral blood mononuclear cells, taken before stem cell transplant. The receptors were gathered from a man in his 60s with acute myeloid leukemia. Some clones in this sample may be carry-over from other donors' samples.

This clone was observed a few times. The CDR3 sequence is CASSPDKYEQYF. CDR3 nucleotides: TGTGCCAGCAGCCCGGACAAGTACGAGCAGTACTTC. The chain is built from TRBV7-9 and TRBJ2-7, with D perhaps TRBD1 (5 bases). The CDR3 contains 12 residues. Germline V gene lookup returns CDR1 SEHNR and CDR2 FQNEAQ (reference sequence). Between the trimmed V and J ends, which lost 5 bases and 4 bases, there was a span of 9 bases.

This chain joins TRBV29-1 and TRBJ2-7; D perhaps matches TRBD1 (7 bases). There are 16 residues in the CDR3. The germline V gene encodes CDR1 SQVTM and CDR2 ANQGSEA. V lost 3 bases and J 2 bases, leaving 20 bases between the germline ends. CDR3 sequence (DNA): TGCAGCGTTGATTCACCGACAGGGAGGTTCCCCTACGAGCAGTACTTC. Amino acid sequence: CSVDSPTGRFPYEQYF.

This clone showed up just once. The V gene is TRBV6-5, the J gene TRBJ2-1; TRBD1 might be the D (6 bases). The germline V and J ends were trimmed by 5 bases and 4 bases, with 6 bases remaining between them. The CDR3 is made up of 12 amino acids. The germline CDR1 and CDR2 sequences are MNHEY and SVGAGI. The CDR3, as DNA: TGTGCCAGCAGTACAGGGTACAATGAGCAGTTCTTC. It specifies CASSTGYNEQFF.

This chain connects TRBV9 to TRBJ1-5; D call uncertain. This CDR3 region has 15 residues. The ends were cut back, 0 bases at V and 0 bases at J, with 7 bases in the middle. Germline-derived CDR1 and CDR2 are SGDLS and YYNGEE. For the CDR3, the DNA is TGTGCCAGCAGCGTAGGAGCGTATAGCAATCAGCCCCAGCATTTT. It codes for CASSVGAYSNQPQHF.

This clone was seen once. The chain combines TRBV5-1 with TRBJ1-1, with D hard to call. There are 14 residues in the CDR3. The V and J ends lost 4 bases and 1 base respectively, with 11 bases between them. Germline CDR1 and CDR2: SGHRS and YFSETQ. The CDR3 reads CASSALAGNTEAFF. The CDR3, as DNA: TGCGCCAGCAGCGCTCTAGCGGGGAACACTGAAGCTTTCTTT. Variable domain in full (rest from reference TRBV5-1 and TRBJ1-1): KAGVTQTPRYLIKTRGQQVTLSCSPISGHRSVSWYQQTPGQGLQFLFEYFSETQRNKGNFPGRFSGRQFSNSRSEMNVSTLELGDSALYLCASSALAGNTEAFFGQGTRLTVV.

The V and J genes are TRBV7-2 and TRBJ2-3, with 9 bases lining up with TRBD2. J gave up 5 bases and V 4 bases, and 7 bases lay outside the gene matches. The CDR3 extends over 15 amino acids. Germline CDR1 and CDR2: SGHTA and FQGNSA. CDR3 sequence reads: CASSWRGGLGDTQYF. The CDR3 DNA follows: TGTGCCAGCAGCTGGCGGGGGGGCCTCGGAGATACGCAGTATTTT.

The gene calls are TRBV7-2 and TRBJ2-2; TRBD2 matches 10 bases. The CDR3 has 16 residues. The trim removed 6 bases at V and 6 bases at J, leaving 10 bases unmatched. Germline CDR1 and CDR2: SGHTA and FQGNSA. The CDR3 region has the DNA TGTGCCAGCAGATACAGCGGGGGGGCCTTCCCCGGGGAGCTGTTTTTT. Amino acid sequence: CASRYSGGAFPGELFF. Using reference TRBV7-2 and TRBJ2-2 for the parts outside the CDR3, the full variable domain is GAGVSQSPSNKVTEKGKDVELRCDPISGHTALYWYRQSLGQGLEFLIYFQGNSAPDKSGLPSDRFSAERTGGSVSTLTIQRTQQEDSAVYLCASRYSGGAFPGELFFGEGSRLTVL.

This chain uses TRBV28 with TRBJ1-5, with a tentative D call TRBD1 (6 bases). The germline V and J ends were trimmed by 11 bases and 10 bases, with 27 bases remaining between them. Germline V gives CDR1 MDHEN, CDR2 SYDVKM. The CDR3 contains 15 residues. The CDR3 is CACTWGGGGGGPQHF. For the CDR3, the DNA is TGTGCCTGCACTTGGGGGGGAGGCGGAGGGGGACCCCAGCATTTT.

By sample fraction, this clone is medium-sized. This chain uses TRBV5-1 with TRBJ1-5; the match to TRBD1 covers 7 bases. This CDR3 has 14 residues. Germline CDR1 is SGHRS and CDR2 is YFSETQ. Trimming removed 6 bases from V and 3 bases from J; junction bases left unmatched: 6. CDR3 sequence: CASKDQGDNQPQHF. The CDR3 bases are TGCGCCAGCAAGGATCAGGGGGACAATCAGCCCCAGCATTTT.

The rearrangement uses TRBV11-3 and TRBJ2-1, with 10 bases lining up with TRBD1. With 6 bases clipped from V and 4 bases from J, the junction kept 0 bases outside the gene matches. The CDR3 length is 13 residues. Germline CDR1 and CDR2: SGHNT and YENEEA. This chain's CDR3 is CASRDRGYNEQFF. The CDR3 DNA follows: TGTGCCAGCAGGGACAGGGGGTACAATGAGCAGTTCTTC.

The chain couples TRBV18 to TRBJ2-7; 9 bases fit TRBD1. Germline V lookup: CDR1 KGHSH, CDR2 LQKENI. V dropped 3 bases and J dropped 7; count of bases not matched to a gene: 7. The CDR3 is 14 residues long. The CDR3 region has the DNA TGTGCCAGCTCACCTGGGACAGGGCCGGGGGAGCAGTACTTC. Its protein product is CASSPGTGPGEQYF. Full variable domain (missing parts from reference TRBV18 and TRBJ2-7): NAGVMQNPRHLVRRRGQEARLRCSPMKGHSHVYWYRQLPEEGLKFMVYLQKENIIDESGMPKERFSAEFPKEGPSILRIQQVVRGDSAAYFCASSPGTGPGEQYFGPGTRLTVT.

V and J are TRBV2 and TRBJ2-1; 11 bases are a match to TRBD1. This CDR3 has 14 residues. With 4 bases clipped from V and 8 bases from J, the junction kept 4 bases outside the gene matches. The V gene's germline CDR1 is SNHLY and CDR2 FYNNEI. The CDR3 spells CASSAGQGVDEQFF. CDR3 in DNA: TGTGCCAGCAGTGCGGGACAGGGGGTCGATGAGCAGTTCTTC.